This T cell receptor (beta chain) appears in the sequencing data of a study of blood T cell repertoires in COVID-19. J gave up 0 bases and V 1 base, and 6 bases lay outside the gene matches. Germline assignment: CDR1 MDHEN and CDR2 SYDVKM. The CDR3 runs to 17 residues. Data came from immunoSEQ multiplex PCR; TCRdb stores just in-frame clones and leaves some out. The sample yields about 190,000 clones, nearly 90% seen once. The sequencing input was peripheral blood. The source of this sequence is a man over 45 with acute or convalescent COVID-19. The chain employs TRBV28 and TRBJ1-3, with TRBD1 matching 7 bases. CDR3 sequence reads: CASSLYQGEASGNTIYF. CDR3 sequence (DNA): TGTGCCAGCAGTTTATACCAGGGGGAAGCCTCTGGAAACACCATATATTTT.